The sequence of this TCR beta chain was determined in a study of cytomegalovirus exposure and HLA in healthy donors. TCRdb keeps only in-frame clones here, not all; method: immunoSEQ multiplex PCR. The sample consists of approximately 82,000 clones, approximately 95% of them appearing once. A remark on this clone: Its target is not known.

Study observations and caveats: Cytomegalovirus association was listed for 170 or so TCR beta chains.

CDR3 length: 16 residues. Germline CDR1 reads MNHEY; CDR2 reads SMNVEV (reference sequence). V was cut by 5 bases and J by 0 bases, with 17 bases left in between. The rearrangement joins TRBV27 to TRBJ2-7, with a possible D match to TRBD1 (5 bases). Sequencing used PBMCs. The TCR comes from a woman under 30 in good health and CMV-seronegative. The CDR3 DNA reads TGTGCCAGCAGTCCCGAGGACACGCTTGCCTCCTACGAGCAGTACTTC. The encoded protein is CASSPEDTLASYEQYF.